What follows describes a single T cell receptor (beta chain). Its target is unknown. This entry belongs to a study of T cell responses to AZD1222 COVID-19 vaccine. This CDR3 spans 15 amino acids. The germline V gene encodes CDR1 LNHDA and CDR2 SQIVND (reference sequence). The V gene lost 1 base and the J gene lost 1 base, with 8 bases spanning the gap. Points from the study as a whole: It was only after the peak T cell response that any repertoires were sampled.

Libraries were prepared by immunoSEQ multiplex PCR; TCRdb keeps only in-frame clonotypes and omits some of them. The sample holds about 220,000 clones; roughly 91% are singletons and the top ten take about 1%. V and J are TRBV19 and TRBJ2-1, with D possibly being TRBD2 (6 bases). The specimen was peripheral blood, collected on day 0 of MenACWY control vaccination. The receptor was isolated from an adult in good health. CDR3: CASSIGRDSYNEQFF. The CDR3, as DNA: TGTGCCAGTAGTATAGGGAGGGATTCCTACAATGAGCAGTTCTTC.